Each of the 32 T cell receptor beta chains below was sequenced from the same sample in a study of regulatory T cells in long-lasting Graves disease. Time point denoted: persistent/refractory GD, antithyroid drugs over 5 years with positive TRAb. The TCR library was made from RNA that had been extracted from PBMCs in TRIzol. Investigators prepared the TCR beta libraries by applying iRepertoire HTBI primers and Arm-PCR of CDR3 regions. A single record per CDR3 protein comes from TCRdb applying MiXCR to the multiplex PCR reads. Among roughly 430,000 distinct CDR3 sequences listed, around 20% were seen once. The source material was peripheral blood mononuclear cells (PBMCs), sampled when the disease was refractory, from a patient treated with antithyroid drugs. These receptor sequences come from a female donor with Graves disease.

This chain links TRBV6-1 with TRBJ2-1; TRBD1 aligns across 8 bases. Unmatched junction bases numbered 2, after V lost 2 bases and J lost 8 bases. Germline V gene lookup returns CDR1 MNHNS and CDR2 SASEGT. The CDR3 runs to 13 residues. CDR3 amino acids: CASSELQGDEQFF. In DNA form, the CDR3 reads TGTGCCAGCAGTGAACTACAGGGGGATGAGCAGTTCTTC.

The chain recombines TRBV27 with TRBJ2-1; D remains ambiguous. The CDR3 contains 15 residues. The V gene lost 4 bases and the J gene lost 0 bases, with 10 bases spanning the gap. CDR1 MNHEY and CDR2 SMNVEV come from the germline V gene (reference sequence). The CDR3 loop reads CASSSQQSSYNEQFF. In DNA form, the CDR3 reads TGTGCCAGCAGTTCACAGCAGAGCTCCTACAATGAGCAGTTCTTC.

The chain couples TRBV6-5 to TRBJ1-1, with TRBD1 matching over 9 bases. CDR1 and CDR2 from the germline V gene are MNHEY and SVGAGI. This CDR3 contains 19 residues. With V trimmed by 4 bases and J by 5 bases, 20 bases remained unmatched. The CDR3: CASSFLRILGQGKRTEAFF. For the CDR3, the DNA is TGTGCCAGCAGTTTCCTCCGCATCCTAGGACAGGGGAAAAGGACTGAAGCTTTCTTT.

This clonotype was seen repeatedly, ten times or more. CDR3 in DNA: TGTGCCAGCAGTTTTCAAACGGGACCGAATAATTCACCCCTCCACTTT. Translating it yields CASSFQTGPNNSPLHF. This chain joins TRBV28 and TRBJ1-6; perhaps TRBD1 as D (5 bases). V was shortened by 3 bases and J by 5 bases, with 14 bases between the two germline ends. This CDR3 has 16 amino acids. Germline V CDR1 and CDR2: MDHEN, SYDVKM.

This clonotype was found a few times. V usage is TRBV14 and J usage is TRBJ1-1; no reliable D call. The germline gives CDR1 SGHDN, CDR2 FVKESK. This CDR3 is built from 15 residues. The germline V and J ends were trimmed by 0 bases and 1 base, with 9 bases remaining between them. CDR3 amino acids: CASSQDLVPNTEAFF. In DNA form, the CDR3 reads TGTGCCAGCAGCCAAGACCTGGTTCCGAACACTGAAGCTTTCTTT.

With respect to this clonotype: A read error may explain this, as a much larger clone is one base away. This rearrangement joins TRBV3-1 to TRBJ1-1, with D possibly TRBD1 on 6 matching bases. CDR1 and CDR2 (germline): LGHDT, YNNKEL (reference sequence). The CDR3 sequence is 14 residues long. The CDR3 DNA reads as TGTGCCAGCGGCCAGGAGGGGGGGAGCGGTGAAGCTTTCTTT. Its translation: CASGQEGGSGEAFF.

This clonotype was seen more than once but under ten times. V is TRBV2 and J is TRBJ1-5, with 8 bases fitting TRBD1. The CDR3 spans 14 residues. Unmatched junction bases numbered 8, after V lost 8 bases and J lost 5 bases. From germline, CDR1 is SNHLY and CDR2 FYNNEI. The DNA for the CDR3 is TGTGCCAGCCGGACAGGGCCTGGATATCAGCCCCAGCATTTT. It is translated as CASRTGPGYQPQHF.

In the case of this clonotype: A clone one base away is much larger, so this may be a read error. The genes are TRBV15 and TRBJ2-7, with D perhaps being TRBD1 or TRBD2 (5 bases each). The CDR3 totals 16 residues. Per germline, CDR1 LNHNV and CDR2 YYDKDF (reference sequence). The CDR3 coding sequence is TGTGCCGCCAGCAGAGGCCGGGGCGGCTGGGACTACGAGCAGTACTTC. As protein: CAASRGRGGWDYEQYF.

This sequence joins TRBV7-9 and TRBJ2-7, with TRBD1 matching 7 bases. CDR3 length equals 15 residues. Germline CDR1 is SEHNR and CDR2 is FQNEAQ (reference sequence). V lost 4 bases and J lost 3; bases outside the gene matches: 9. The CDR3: CASSSIKGAFYEQYF. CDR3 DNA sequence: TGTGCCAGCAGCTCCATTAAGGGGGCCTTCTACGAGCAGTACTTC.

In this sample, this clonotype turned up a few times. CDR3 protein: CASSVDGGWEPQHF. The CDR3 DNA is TGTGCCAGCAGCGTAGACGGAGGTTGGGAGCCCCAGCATTTT. The chain uses TRBV9 and TRBJ1-5; the D is unclear. Per germline, CDR1 SGDLS and CDR2 YYNGEE. Trimming removed 0 bases from V and 8 bases from J, with 12 bases in between. This CDR3 has 14 residues.

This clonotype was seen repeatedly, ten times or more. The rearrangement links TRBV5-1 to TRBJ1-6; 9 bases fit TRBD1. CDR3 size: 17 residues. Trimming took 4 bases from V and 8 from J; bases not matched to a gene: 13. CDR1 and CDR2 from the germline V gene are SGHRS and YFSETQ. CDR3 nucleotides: TGCGCCAGCAGCCTCTTACGGACAGGGGCGAGCGATTCACCCCTCCACTTT. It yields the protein CASSLLRTGASDSPLHF.

The CDR3 sequence is CASSLSISGANVLTF. The CDR3 DNA is TGTGCCAGCAGTTTATCGATATCTGGGGCCAACGTCCTGACTTTC. The chain joins TRBV27 to TRBJ2-6; D not resolved. Germline V gene lookup returns CDR1 MNHEY and CDR2 SMNVEV (reference sequence). This CDR3 comprises 15 residues. The V end was cut by 0 bases, the J end by 1 base, with 4 bases between.

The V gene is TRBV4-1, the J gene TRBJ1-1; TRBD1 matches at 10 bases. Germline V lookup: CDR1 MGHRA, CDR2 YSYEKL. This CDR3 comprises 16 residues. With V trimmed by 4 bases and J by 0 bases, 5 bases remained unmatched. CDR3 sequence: CASSRGTGALNTEAFF. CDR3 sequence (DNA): TGCGCCAGCAGCCGAGGGACAGGGGCGTTGAACACTGAAGCTTTCTTT.

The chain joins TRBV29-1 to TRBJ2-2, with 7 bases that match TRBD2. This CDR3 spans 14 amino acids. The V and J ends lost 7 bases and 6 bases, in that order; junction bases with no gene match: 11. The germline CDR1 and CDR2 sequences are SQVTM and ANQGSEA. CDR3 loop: CSGRSGTAPGELFF. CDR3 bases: TGCAGCGGAAGGAGCGGGACCGCCCCCGGGGAGCTGTTTTTT.

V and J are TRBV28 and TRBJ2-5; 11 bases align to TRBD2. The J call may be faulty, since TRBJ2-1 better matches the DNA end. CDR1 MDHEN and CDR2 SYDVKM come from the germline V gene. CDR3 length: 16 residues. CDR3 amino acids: CASTQIAGGPGNEQFF. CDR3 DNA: TGTGCCAGCACCCAAATAGCGGGAGGGCCCGGGAATGAGCAGTTCTTC.

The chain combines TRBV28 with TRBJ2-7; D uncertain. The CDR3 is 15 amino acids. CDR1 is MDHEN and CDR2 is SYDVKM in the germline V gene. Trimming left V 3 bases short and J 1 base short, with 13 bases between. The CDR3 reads CASSLENLGSYEQYF. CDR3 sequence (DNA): TGTGCCAGCAGTTTGGAAAACCTGGGGTCCTACGAGCAGTACTTC. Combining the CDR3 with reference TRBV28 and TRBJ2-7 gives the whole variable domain DVKVTQSSRYLVKRTGEKVFLECVQDMDHENMFWYRQDPGLGLRLIYFSYDVKMKEKGDIPEGYSVSREKKERFSLILESASTNQTSMYLCASSLENLGSYEQYFGPGTRLTVT.

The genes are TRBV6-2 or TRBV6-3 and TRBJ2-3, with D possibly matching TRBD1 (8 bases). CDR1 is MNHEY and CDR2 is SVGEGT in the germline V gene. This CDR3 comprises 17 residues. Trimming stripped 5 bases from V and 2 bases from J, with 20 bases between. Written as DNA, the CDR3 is TGTGCCAGCAGTGCCCCGGGGGGACAGGCGACCACAGATACGCAGTATTTT. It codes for CASSAPGGQATTDTQYF.

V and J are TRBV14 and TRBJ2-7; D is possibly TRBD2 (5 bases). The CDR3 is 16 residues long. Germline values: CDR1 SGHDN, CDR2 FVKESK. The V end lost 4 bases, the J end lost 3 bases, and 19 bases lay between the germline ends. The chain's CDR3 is CASSPPPGKGRYEQYF. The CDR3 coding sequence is TGTGCCAGCAGCCCCCCTCCCGGGAAAGGGCGCTACGAGCAGTACTTC.

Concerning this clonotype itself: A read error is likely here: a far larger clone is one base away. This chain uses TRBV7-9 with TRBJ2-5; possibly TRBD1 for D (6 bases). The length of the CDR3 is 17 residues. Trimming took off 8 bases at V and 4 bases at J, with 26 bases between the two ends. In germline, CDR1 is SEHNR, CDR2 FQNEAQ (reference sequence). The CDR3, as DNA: TGTGCCAGCGGGGGTTACCGGGACACGGAGAGCCGAGAGACCCAGTACTTC. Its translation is CASGGYRDTESRETQYF. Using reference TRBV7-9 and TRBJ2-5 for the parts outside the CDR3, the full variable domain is DTGVSQNPRHKITKRGQNVTFRCDPISEHNRLYWYRQTLGQGPEFLTYFQNEAQLEKSRLLSDRFSAERPKGSFSTLEIQRTEQGDSAMYLCASGGYRDTESRETQYFGPGTRLLVL.

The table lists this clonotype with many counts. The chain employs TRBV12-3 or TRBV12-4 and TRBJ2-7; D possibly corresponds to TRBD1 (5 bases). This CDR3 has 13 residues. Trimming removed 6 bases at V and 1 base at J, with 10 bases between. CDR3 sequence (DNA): TGTGCCAGCAGGCATAGGGGTTCCTACGAGCAGTACTTC. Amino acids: CASRHRGSYEQYF.

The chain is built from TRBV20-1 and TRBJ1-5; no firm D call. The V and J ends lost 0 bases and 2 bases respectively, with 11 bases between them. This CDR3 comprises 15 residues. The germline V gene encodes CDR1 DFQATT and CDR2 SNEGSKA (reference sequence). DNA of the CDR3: TGCAGTGCTAGAGATTCCCGGGTGGGCAATCAGCCCCAGCATTTT. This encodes CSARDSRVGNQPQHF.

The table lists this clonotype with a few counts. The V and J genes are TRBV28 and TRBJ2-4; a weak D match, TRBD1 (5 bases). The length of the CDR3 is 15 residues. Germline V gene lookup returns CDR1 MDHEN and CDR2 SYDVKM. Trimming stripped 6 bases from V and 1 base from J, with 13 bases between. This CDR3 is CASRPLGAAKNIQYF. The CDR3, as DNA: TGTGCCAGCAGGCCTCTAGGGGCCGCCAAAAACATTCAGTACTTC.

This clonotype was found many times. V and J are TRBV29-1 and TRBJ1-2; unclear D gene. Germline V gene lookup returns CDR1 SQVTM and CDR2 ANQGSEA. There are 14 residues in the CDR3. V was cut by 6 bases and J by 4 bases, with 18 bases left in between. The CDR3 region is CSVTTHERTYGYTF. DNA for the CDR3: TGCAGCGTCACCACACACGAGCGGACCTATGGCTACACCTTC.

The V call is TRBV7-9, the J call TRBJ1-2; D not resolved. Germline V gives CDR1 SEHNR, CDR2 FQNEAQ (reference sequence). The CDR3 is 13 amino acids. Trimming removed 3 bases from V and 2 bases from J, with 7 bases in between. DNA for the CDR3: TGTGCCAGCAGCTTTGTAGGGAACTATGGCTACACCTTC. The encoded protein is CASSFVGNYGYTF.

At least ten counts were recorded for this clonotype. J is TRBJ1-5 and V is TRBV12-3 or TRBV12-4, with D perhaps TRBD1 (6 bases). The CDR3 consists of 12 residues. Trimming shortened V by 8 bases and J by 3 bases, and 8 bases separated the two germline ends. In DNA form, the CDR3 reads TGTGCCAGCGGACAGTTCAATCAGCCCCAGCATTTT. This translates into CASGQFNQPQHF.

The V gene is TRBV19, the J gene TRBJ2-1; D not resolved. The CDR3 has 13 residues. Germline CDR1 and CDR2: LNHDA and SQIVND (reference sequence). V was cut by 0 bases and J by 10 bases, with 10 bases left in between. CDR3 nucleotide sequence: TGTGCCAGTAGTATAGATCTGGAAGAAGAGCAGTTCTTC. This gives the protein CASSIDLEEEQFF. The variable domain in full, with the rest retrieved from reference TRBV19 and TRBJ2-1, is DGGITQSPKYLFRKEGQNVTLSCEQNLNHDAMYWYRQDPGQGLRLIYYSQIVNDFQKGDIAEGYSVSREKKESFPLTVTSAQKNPTAFYLCASSIDLEEEQFFGPGTRLTVL.

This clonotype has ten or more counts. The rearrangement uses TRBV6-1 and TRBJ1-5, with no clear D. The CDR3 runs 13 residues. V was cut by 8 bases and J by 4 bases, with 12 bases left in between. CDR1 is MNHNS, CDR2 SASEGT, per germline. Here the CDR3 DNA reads TGTGCCAGCCTTGACATCGTTAATCAGCCCCAGCATTTT. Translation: CASLDIVNQPQHF.

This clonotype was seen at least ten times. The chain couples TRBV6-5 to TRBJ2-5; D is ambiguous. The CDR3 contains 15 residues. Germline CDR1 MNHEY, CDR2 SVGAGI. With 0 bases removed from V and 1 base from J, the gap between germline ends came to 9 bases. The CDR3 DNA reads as TGTGCCAGCAGTTACTCCCGCGGCGCCCAAGAGACCCAGTACTTC. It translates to CASSYSRGAQETQYF.

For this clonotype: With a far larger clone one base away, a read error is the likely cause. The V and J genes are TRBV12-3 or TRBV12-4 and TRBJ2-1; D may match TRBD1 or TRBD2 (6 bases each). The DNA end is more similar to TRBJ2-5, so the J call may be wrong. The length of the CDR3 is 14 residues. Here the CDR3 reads CASSRGTNQEAQYF. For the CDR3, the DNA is TGTGCCAGCAGCCGCGGGACAAACCAAGAGGCCCAGTACTTC.

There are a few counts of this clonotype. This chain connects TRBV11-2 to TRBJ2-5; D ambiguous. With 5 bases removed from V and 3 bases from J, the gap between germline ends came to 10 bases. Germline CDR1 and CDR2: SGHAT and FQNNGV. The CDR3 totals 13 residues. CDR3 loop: CASSLRSEETQYF. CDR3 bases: TGTGCCAGCAGCCTCAGGTCCGAAGAGACCCAGTACTTC.

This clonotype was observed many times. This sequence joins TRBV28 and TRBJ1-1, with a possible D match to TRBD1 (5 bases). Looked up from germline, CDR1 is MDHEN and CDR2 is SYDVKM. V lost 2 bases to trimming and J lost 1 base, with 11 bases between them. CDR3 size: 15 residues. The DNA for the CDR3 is TGTGCCAGCAGTTTAGTCCGGGGGTCGAACACTGAAGCTTTCTTT. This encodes CASSLVRGSNTEAFF.

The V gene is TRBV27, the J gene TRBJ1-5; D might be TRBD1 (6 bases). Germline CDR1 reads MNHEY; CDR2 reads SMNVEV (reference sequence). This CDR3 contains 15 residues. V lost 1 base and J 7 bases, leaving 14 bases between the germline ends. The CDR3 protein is CASSLWGVGGQPQHF. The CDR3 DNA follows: TGTGCCAGCAGTTTATGGGGTGTAGGGGGGCAGCCCCAGCATTTT.